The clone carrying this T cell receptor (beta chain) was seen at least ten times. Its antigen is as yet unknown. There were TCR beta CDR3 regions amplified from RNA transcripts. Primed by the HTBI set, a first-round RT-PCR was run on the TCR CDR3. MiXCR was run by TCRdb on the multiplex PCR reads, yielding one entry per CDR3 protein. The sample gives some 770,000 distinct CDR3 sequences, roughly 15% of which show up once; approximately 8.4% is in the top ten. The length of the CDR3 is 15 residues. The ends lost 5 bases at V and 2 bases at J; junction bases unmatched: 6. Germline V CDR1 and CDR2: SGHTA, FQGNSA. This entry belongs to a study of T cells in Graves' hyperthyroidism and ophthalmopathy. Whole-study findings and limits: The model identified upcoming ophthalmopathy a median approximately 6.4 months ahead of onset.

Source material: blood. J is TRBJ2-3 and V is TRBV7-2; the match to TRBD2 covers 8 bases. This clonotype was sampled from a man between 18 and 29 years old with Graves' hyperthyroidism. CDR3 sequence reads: CASSVQRGYTDTQYF. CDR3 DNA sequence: TGTGCCAGCAGCGTACAGCGGGGGTACACAGATACGCAGTATTTT. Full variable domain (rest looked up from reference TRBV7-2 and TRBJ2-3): GAGVSQSPSNKVTEKGKDVELRCDPISGHTALYWYRQSLGQGLEFLIYFQGNSAPDKSGLPSDRFSAERTGGSVSTLTIQRTQQEDSAVYLCASSVQRGYTDTQYFGPGTRLTVL.